The rows below give T cell receptor beta chains drawn from one sample of a study of shared clonotypes between healthy human individuals. The assay was immunoSEQ multiplex PCR, and TCRdb's table has in-frame clones only and misses some. The sample holds 100,000 or so clones; more than 65% are singletons and the top ten take 24%. The sample taken for sequencing was memory CD8+ T cells sorted from blood. These receptors were taken from a woman in her 30s in good health. Both conserved end residues are part of each CDR3. A D gene is named only where the DNA matches it firmly. Size is stated for part of the rows, as once, few or many counts, or as a class when the clone is expanded.

d_gene	j_gene	v_gene	abundance	CDR3aa	CDR3nt
TRBD1	TRBJ2-7	TRBV2	.	CASRDRRFEQYF	TGTGCCAGCAGGGACAGGCGGTTCGAGCAGTACTTC
.	TRBJ2-1	TRBV27	.	CASSFGIENEQFF	TGTGCCAGCAGTTTCGGGATTGAAAATGAGCAGTTCTTC
TRBD1	TRBJ2-7	TRBV5-1	.	CASSLASGTVAREQYF	TGCGCCAGCAGCTTGGCTTCAGGGACAGTAGCTCGCGAGCAGTACTTC
TRBD1	TRBJ2-5	TRBV2	once	CASGGQGGETQYF	TGTGCCAGCGGGGGACAGGGAGGGGAGACCCAGTACTTC
.	TRBJ2-6	TRBV4-1	once	CASSQGDGPGANVLTF	TGCGCCAGCAGCCAAGGGGACGGACCTGGGGCCAACGTCCTGACTTTC
.	TRBJ1-1	TRBV25-1	.	CASSEVNSGDTEAFF	TGTGCCAGCAGTGAAGTTAATTCCGGGGACACTGAAGCTTTCTTT
.	TRBJ1-4	TRBV11-2	.	CASSLVWGPNEKLFF	TGTGCCAGCAGCTTAGTCTGGGGGCCGAATGAAAAACTGTTTTTT
TRBD2	TRBJ2-2	TRBV27	many	CASSLWLAGGPGTGELFF	TGTGCCAGCAGTTTATGGCTAGCGGGAGGGCCGGGCACCGGGGAGCTGTTTTTT
.	TRBJ2-1	TRBV9	.	CASSAGLGDSSNEQFF	TGTGCCAGCAGCGCGGGACTCGGGGACTCATCCAATGAGCAGTTCTTC
.	TRBJ2-1	TRBV28	.	CASSPRERHNEQFF	TGTGCCAGCAGTCCCCGGGAACGGCACAATGAGCAGTTCTTC
.	TRBJ2-5	TRBV28	.	CASSLQDRQETQYF	TGTGCCAGCAGTCTACAGGACCGCCAAGAGACCCAGTACTTC
.	TRBJ2-5	TRBV7-9	few	CASSLAQGQETQYF	TGTGCCAGCAGCTTAGCCCAGGGGCAAGAGACCCAGTACTTC
.	TRBJ1-1	TRBV28	few	CASSETLEAFF	TGTGCCAGCAGTGAGACCCTTGAAGCTTTCTTT
.	TRBJ2-6	TRBV5-1	.	CASSHGSGANVLTF	TGCGCCAGCAGCCATGGCTCTGGGGCCAACGTCCTGACTTTC
.	TRBJ2-1	TRBV9	few	CASSVEAGRAQFF	TGTGCCAGCAGCGTAGAAGCTGGGAGAGCGCAGTTCTTC
.	TRBJ2-1	TRBV7-2	.	CASSQIYNEQFF	TGTGCCAGCAGCCAGATCTACAATGAGCAGTTCTTC
.	TRBJ2-5	TRBV7-2	.	CASSLDGTFQETQYF	TGTGCCAGCAGCTTAGACGGGACCTTCCAAGAGACCCAGTACTTC
.	TRBJ1-2	TRBV5-1	.	CASSPSGGSYGYTF	TGCGCCAGCAGCCCGTCCGGGGGAAGCTATGGCTACACCTTC
.	TRBJ2-7	TRBV19	.	CASSIMSGGEQYF	TGTGCCAGTAGTATAATGTCAGGCGGTGAGCAGTACTTC
.	TRBJ2-1	TRBV5-1	.	CASRMRSQVVYNEQFF	TGCGCCAGCAGGATGCGTTCACAGGTGGTATACAATGAGCAGTTCTTC
.	TRBJ2-5	TRBV7-3	.	CASSSNLQETQYF	TGTGCCAGCAGCTCGAACCTTCAAGAGACCCAGTACTTC
TRBD2	TRBJ2-3	TRBV5-1	few	CASSFASGTQDTQYF	TGCGCCAGCAGCTTTGCTAGCGGGACCCAAGATACGCAGTATTTT
.	TRBJ2-7	TRBV7-9	once	CASSFVVYEQYF	TGTGCCAGCAGCTTCGTGGTGTACGAGCAGTACTTC
TRBD1	TRBJ2-1	TRBV29-1	.	CSSVGQGDEQFF	TGCAGCTCTGTTGGACAGGGAGATGAGCAGTTCTTC
TRBD1	TRBJ2-2	TRBV28	.	CASRPRNRGNTGELFF	TGTGCCAGCAGACCCCGGAACAGGGGAAACACCGGGGAGCTGTTTTTT
TRBD2	TRBJ2-7	TRBV4-2	many	CASSHESGRGGDEQYF	TGTGCCAGCAGCCACGAAAGCGGGAGAGGGGGTGACGAGCAGTACTTC
TRBD2	TRBJ2-5	TRBV2	.	CASKASGTKETQYF	TGTGCCAGCAAGGCTAGCGGGACTAAAGAGACCCAGTACTTC
TRBD1	TRBJ1-4	TRBV5-1	.	CASALGDRDNEKLFF	TGCGCCAGTGCCTTAGGGGACAGGGACAATGAAAAACTGTTTTTT
.	TRBJ2-7	TRBV11-2	.	CASSPLVGGREQYF	TGTGCCAGCAGCCCCTTGGTGGGGGGGCGCGAGCAGTACTTC
.	TRBJ1-1	TRBV4-1	few	CASSQTRTEAFF	TGCGCCAGCAGCCAGACACGAACTGAAGCTTTCTTT
.	TRBJ1-3	TRBV7-9	.	CASSHALSGNTIYF	TGTGCCAGCAGTCATGCGCTCTCTGGAAACACCATATATTTT
.	TRBJ2-5	TRBV28	.	CASSSYQEYLQETQYF	TGTGCCAGCAGTTCCTACCAGGAATACCTCCAAGAGACCCAGTACTTC